The present entry profiles one T cell receptor (beta chain) with its context. Its target is not known. The data were taken from a study of shared clonotypes between healthy human individuals. The study's findings and limits: Deeper or shallower sequencing was expected to change how clonotypes are shared among donors. Exclusively blood specimens were collected; tissue repertoires likely differ.

Clones were read by immunoSEQ multiplex PCR, and TCRdb kept only the in-frame ones, dropping some. The sample contains 600,000 to 750,000 clones, more than 70% of which appear only once. Germline V lookup: CDR1 MNHEY, CDR2 SMNVEV (reference sequence). This CDR3 spans 16 amino acids. V gave up 4 bases and J gave up 0 bases; unmatched junction bases: 4. Recent acute infections and vaccinations were absent in the healthy HIV-negative adult donors. Donors, without exception, were Caucasian adults residing in Nashville, Tennessee. V is TRBV27 and J is TRBJ1-5; TRBD1 aligns across 9 bases. Sequences were obtained from memory CD4+ T cells sorted from blood. Subset noted: CD45RA-negative fraction. This clonotype was sampled from a woman in her 30s in good health. CDR3 in amino acids: CASSSTGGYSNQPQHF. For the CDR3, the DNA is TGTGCCAGCAGTTCCACAGGGGGCTATAGCAATCAGCCCCAGCATTTT.